This T cell receptor beta chain was observed in a study of lung T cells in sarcoidosis with Löfgren's syndrome. Study-level information: In sarcoidosis, CD4+ T cells accumulate in bronchoalveolar lavage fluid.

TCRdb called the reads again in MiXCR, with one record for every CDR3 protein. The sample consists of fewer than 80,000 distinct CDR3 sequences, around 20% of them appearing once. The CDR3 totals 14 residues. Germline values: CDR1 MDHEN, CDR2 SYDVKM. Trimming stripped 2 bases from V and 3 bases from J, with 8 bases between. Findings of the study overall: Paired TRAV12-1/TRBV2 TCRs showed CDR3 homology and preferential pairing.

This clonotype was counted ten times or more. No antigen is known for it. The sequencing sample was made of CD4+ T cells from PBMCs. The chain carries TRBV28 and TRBJ2-1; D is perhaps TRBD2 (6 bases). The source is a human donor with sarcoidosis (Löfgren's syndrome or another form), or a control subject (not recorded which). CDR3 in DNA: TGTGCCAGCAGTTTACGGGGAGGCTACAATGAGCAGTTCTTC. Amino acid sequence: CASSLRGGYNEQFF.